Presented here are 3 T cell receptor beta chains from one specimen sequenced in a study of OX40 agonist ivuxolimab in advanced cancers. Clones were read by immunoSEQ multiplex PCR, and TCRdb kept only the in-frame ones, dropping some. The table lists 50,000 to 65,000 clones, around 93% of them singletons. The sample here was CD4+ or CD8+ T cells sorted from blood, taken in a trial of the OX40 agonist ivuxolimab. All receptors come from an adult with an advanced solid tumor such as melanoma, head and neck, liver or kidney cancer.

The chain joins TRBV5-6 to TRBJ1-2; D might be TRBD1 (6 bases). V shed 2 bases and J shed 8 bases, with 16 bases lying between them. This CDR3 is built from 14 residues. Germline CDR1 and CDR2: SGHDT and YYEEEE. The CDR3 protein is CASSFPWGADGYTF. CDR3 DNA sequence: TGTGCCAGCAGCTTCCCTTGGGGGGCGGACGGCTACACCTTC.

The chain uses TRBV30 and TRBJ2-1, with unresolved D. The germline CDR1 and CDR2 sequences are GTSNPN and SVGIG (reference sequence). V lost 0 bases and J lost 10, with 7 bases in between. There are 11 residues in the CDR3. For the CDR3, the DNA is TGTGCCTGGAGTGTAAGGCAGGAGCAGTTCTTC. This encodes CAWSVRQEQFF.

This clone has more than one count but fewer than ten. The rearrangement joins TRBV6-1 to TRBJ1-2; D is undetermined. The germline V gene has CDR1 MNHNS and CDR2 SASEGT. Trimming removed 5 bases at V and 8 bases at J, with 9 bases between. The CDR3 runs to 11 residues. CDR3 in amino acids: CASSYGRGYTF. The CDR3, as DNA: TGTGCCAGCAGTTACGGGAGGGGCTACACCTTC.